This T cell receptor (beta chain) was sequenced for a study of blood T cell repertoires in COVID-19. Study context: Samples taken during acute and convalescent COVID-19 were collected in the United States, Italy and Spain. T cells, B-cell-depleted T cells, or PBMCs provided the cDNA or gDNA that served as material.

Symptom resolution, clearance, or two negative PCRs marked donors in Cohort 3 as recovered. Study processing details: The authors estimated nucleated cell counts from reference gene primer amplification. The repertoire was sequenced with immunoSEQ multiplex PCR; TCRdb's copy has only in-frame clones and lacks some. V and J calls and clone size come straight from that table; D and trimming were deduced from the DNA. This sample has over 200,000 clones, with under 90% found just once. CDR1 and CDR2 (germline): LGHNA, YNFKEQ. J was trimmed by 2 bases and V by 1 base; bases with no gene match: 7. The CDR3 is made up of 16 amino acids.

This chain uses TRBV4-2 with TRBJ2-5, with TRBD1 identical over 7 bases. The sequenced material came from PBMCs or T cells enriched from blood (not recorded which). The sequence was obtained from a man aged 60 to 69 who had recovered from COVID-19. Written as DNA, the CDR3 is TGTGCCAGCAGCCAAGGCTTCGGGACAGTACAAGAGACCCAGTACTTC. This encodes CASSQGFGTVQETQYF.